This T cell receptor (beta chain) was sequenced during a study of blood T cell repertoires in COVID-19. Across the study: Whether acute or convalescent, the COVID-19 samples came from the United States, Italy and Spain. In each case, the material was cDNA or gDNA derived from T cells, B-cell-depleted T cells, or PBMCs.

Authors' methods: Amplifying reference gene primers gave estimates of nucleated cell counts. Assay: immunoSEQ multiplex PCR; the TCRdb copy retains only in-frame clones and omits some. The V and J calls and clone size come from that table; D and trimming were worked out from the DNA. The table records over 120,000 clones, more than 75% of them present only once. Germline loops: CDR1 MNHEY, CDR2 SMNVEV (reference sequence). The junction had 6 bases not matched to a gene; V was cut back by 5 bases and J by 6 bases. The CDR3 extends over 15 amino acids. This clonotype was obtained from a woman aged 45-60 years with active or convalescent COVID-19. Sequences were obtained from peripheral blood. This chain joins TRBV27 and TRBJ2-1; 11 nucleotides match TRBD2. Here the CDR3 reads CASSPGTSGGNEQFF. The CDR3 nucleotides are TGTGCCAGCAGTCCTGGGACTAGCGGAGGCAATGAGCAGTTCTTC.